This TCR beta chain is from a study of blood T cell repertoires in COVID-19. The authors' processing: Reference gene primer amplification yielded estimated nucleated cell counts. TCRdb's table, derived via immunoSEQ multiplex PCR, lists solely in-frame clones and lacks some. From that table come the V and J calls and clone size; the DNA was used to work out D and trimming. The sample includes about 480,000 clones, approximately 88% of them seen just once. It was during active infection that Seattle patients were enrolled and then longitudinally followed. Sequencing input: peripheral blood. The TCR comes from a woman in her 50s with COVID-19, enrolled during active disease.

This chain's CDR3 is CASSIGRAVGDSPLHF. CDR3 DNA sequence: TGTGCCAGTAGTATAGGCAGGGCGGTCGGCGATTCACCCCTCCACTTT. The chain combines TRBV19 with TRBJ1-6, with D possibly matching TRBD1 (5 bases). The CDR3 sequence is 16 residues long. V was shortened by 1 base and J by 8 bases, with 15 bases between the two germline ends. Germline loops: CDR1 LNHDA, CDR2 SQIVND (reference sequence). Looking up the rest from reference TRBV19 and TRBJ1-6 gives the full variable domain: DGGITQSPKYLFRKEGQNVTLSCEQNLNHDAMYWYRQDPGQGLRLIYYSQIVNDFQKGDIAEGYSVSREKKESFPLTVTSAQKNPTAFYLCASSIGRAVGDSPLHFGNGTRLTVT.